This note documents a single T cell receptor (beta chain) sequence. Its antigen is still unknown. The entry originates in a study of T cell responses to AZD1222 COVID-19 vaccine. Libraries were prepared by immunoSEQ multiplex PCR; TCRdb keeps only in-frame clonotypes and omits some of them. The repertoire holds more than 150,000 clones, with 92% as singletons. Between the trimmed V and J ends, which lost 2 bases and 2 bases, there was a span of 10 bases. The germline V gene has CDR1 SGHDT and CDR2 YYEEEE. The CDR3 length is 14 residues. Study conclusions and caveats: Spike-specific TCR breadth and depth rose after two AZD1222 doses. Variant regions that are unmutated are reportedly the target of nearly half of spike-specific TCRs. Baseline seropositivity occurred in only a handful of AZD1222 recipients.

Pooling of second doses given at about 4 or about 12 weeks was done. The clonotype was recovered from an adult who received the AZD1222 COVID-19 vaccine. This sequence joins TRBV5-6 and TRBJ1-2; tentatively, D is TRBD1 (5 bases). The starting material was peripheral blood, obtained 28 days after the second AZD1222 dose. In nucleotides, the CDR3 is TGTGCCAGCAGCTTTCAGACAGAAAACTATGGCTACACCTTC. It specifies CASSFQTENYGYTF.